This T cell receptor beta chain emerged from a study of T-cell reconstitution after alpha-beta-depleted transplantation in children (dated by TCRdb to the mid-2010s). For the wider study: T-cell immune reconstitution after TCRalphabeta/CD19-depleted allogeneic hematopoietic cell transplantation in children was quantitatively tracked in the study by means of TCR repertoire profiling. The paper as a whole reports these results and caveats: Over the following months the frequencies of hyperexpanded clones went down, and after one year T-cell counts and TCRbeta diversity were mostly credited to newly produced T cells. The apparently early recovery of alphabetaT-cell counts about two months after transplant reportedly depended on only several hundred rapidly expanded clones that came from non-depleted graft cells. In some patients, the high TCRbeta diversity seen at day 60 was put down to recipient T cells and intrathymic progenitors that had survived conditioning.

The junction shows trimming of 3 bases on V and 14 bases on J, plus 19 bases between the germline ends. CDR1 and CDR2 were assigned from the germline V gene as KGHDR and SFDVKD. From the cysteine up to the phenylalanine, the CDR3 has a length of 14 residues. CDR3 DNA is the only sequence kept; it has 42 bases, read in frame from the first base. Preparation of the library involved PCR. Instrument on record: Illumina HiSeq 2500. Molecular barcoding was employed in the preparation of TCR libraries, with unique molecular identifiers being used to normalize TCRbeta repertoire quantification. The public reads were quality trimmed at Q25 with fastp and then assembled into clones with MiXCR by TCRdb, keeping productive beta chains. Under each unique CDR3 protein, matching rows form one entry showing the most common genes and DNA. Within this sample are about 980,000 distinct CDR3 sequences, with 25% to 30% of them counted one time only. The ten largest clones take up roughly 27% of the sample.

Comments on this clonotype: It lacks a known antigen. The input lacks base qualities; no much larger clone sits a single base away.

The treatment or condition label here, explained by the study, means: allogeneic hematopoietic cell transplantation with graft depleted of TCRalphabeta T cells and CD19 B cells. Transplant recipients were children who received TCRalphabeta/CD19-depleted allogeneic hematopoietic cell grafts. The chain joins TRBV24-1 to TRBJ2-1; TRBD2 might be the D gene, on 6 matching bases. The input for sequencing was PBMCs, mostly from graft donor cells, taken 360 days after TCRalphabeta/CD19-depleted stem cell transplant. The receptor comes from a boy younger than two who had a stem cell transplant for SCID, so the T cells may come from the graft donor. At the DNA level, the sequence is TGTGCCACCAGTGATCCCCCGGGGGAAGGGATCAAGTTCTTC. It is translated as CATSDPPGEGIKFF.